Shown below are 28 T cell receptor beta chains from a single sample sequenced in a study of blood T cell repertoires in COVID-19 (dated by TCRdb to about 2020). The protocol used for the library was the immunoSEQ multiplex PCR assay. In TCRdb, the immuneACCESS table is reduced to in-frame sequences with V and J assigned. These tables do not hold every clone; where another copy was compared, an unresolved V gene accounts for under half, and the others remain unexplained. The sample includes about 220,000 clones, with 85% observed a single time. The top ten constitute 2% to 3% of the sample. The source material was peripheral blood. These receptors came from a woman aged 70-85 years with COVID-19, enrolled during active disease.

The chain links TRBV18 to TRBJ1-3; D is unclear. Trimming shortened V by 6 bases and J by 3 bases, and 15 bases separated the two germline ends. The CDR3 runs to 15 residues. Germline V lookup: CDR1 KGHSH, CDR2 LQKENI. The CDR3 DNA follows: TGTGCCAGCTCCCCATACAAGACAAGTGGAAACACCATATATTTT. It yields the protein CASSPYKTSGNTIYF. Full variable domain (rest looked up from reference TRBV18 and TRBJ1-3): NAGVMQNPRHLVRRRGQEARLRCSPMKGHSHVYWYRQLPEEGLKFMVYLQKENIIDESGMPKERFSAEFPKEGPSILRIQQVVRGDSAAYFCASSPYKTSGNTIYFGEGSWLTVV.

The CDR3 region has the DNA TGTGCCAGTAGTATAGATCAGGTGTATGGCTACACCTTC. Translation gives CASSIDQVYGYTF. This chain links TRBV19 with TRBJ1-2; D unresolved. V dropped 0 bases and J dropped 5 bases, with 7 bases sitting between them. CDR3 length: 13 residues. CDR1 is LNHDA, CDR2 SQIVND, per germline (reference sequence). Together with reference TRBV19 and TRBJ1-2, the CDR3 gives the full variable domain: DGGITQSPKYLFRKEGQNVTLSCEQNLNHDAMYWYRQDPGQGLRLIYYSQIVNDFQKGDIAEGYSVSREKKESFPLTVTSAQKNPTAFYLCASSIDQVYGYTFGSGTRLTVV.

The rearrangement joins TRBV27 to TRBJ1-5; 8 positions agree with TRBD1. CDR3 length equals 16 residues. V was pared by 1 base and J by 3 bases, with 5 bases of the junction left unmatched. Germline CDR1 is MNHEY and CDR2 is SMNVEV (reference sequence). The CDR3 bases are TGTGCCAGCAGTTTATTTGGGACAGGAGTCAATCAGCCCCAGCATTTT. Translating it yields CASSLFGTGVNQPQHF.

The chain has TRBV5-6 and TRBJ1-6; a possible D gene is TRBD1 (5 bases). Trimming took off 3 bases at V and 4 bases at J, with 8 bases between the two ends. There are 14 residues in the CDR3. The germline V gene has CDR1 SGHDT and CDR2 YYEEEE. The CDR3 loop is CASSWGTYNSPLHF. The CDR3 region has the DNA TGTGCCAGCAGCTGGGGGACTTATAATTCACCCCTCCACTTT.

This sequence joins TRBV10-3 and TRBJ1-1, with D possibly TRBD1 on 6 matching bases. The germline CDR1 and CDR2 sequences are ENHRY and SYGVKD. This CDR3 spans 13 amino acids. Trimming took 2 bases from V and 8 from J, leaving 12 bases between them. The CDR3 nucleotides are TGTGCCATCAGTGAGACACGCCAGGGGGAAGCTTTCTTT. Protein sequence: CAISETRQGEAFF.

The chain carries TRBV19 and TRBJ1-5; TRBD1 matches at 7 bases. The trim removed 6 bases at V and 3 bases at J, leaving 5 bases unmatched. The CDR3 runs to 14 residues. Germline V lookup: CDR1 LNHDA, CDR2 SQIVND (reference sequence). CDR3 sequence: CASREGQFNQPQHF. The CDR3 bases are TGTGCCAGTAGAGAGGGACAGTTCAATCAGCCCCAGCATTTT.

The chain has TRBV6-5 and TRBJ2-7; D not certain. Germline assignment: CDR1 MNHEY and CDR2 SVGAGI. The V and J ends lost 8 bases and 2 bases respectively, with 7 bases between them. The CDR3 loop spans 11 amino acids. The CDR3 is CASLRAYEQYF. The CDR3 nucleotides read TGTGCCAGCCTTAGAGCCTACGAGCAGTACTTC.

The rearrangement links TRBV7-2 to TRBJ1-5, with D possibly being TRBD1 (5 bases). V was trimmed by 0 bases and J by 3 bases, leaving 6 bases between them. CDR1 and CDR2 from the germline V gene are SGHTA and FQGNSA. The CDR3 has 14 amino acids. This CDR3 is CASSLAGPNQPQHF. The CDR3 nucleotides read TGTGCCAGCAGCTTAGCGGGGCCCAATCAGCCCCAGCATTTT. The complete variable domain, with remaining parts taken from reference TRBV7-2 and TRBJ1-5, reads GAGVSQSPSNKVTEKGKDVELRCDPISGHTALYWYRQSLGQGLEFLIYFQGNSAPDKSGLPSDRFSAERTGGSVSTLTIQRTQQEDSAVYLCASSLAGPNQPQHFGDGTRLSIL.

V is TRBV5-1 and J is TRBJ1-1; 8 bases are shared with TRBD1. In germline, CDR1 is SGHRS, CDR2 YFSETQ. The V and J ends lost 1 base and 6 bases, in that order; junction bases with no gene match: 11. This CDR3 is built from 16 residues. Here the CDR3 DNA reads TGCGCCAGCAGCTTGAGTTCCGCAGGGGGCAGGGCTGAAGCTTTCTTT. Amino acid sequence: CASSLSSAGGRAEAFF.

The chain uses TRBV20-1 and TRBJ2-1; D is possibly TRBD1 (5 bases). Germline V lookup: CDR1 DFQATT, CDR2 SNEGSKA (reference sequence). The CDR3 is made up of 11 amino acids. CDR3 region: CRGTKGNEQFF. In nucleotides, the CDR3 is TGCAGGGGTACAAAGGGGAATGAGCAGTTCTTC.

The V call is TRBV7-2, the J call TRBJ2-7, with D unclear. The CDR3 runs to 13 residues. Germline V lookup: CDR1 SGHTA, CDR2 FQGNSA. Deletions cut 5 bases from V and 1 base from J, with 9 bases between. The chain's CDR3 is CASSNDGSYEQYF. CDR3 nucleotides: TGTGCCAGCAGCAACGACGGGTCCTACGAGCAGTACTTC. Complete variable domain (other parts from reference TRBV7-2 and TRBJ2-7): GAGVSQSPSNKVTEKGKDVELRCDPISGHTALYWYRQSLGQGLEFLIYFQGNSAPDKSGLPSDRFSAERTGGSVSTLTIQRTQQEDSAVYLCASSNDGSYEQYFGPGTRLTVT.

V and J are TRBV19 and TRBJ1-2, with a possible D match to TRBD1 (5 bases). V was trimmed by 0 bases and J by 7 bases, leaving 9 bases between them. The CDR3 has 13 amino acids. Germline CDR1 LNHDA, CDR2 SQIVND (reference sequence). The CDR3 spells CASSIEGESGYTF. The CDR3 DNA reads TGTGCCAGTAGTATAGAAGGGGAATCTGGCTACACCTTC.

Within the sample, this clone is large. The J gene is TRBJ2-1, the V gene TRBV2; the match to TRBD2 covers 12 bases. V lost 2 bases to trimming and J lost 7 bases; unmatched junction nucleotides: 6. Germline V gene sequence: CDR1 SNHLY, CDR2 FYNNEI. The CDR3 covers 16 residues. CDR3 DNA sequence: TGTGCCAGCAGTGAATCAACTAGCGGGAGGAAGAATGAGCAGTTCTTC. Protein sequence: CASSESTSGRKNEQFF. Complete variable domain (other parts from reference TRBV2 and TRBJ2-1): EPEVTQTPSHQVTQMGQEVILRCVPISNHLYFYWYRQILGQKVEFLVSFYNNEISEKSEIFDDQFSVERPDGSNFTLKIRSTKLEDSAMYFCASSESTSGRKNEQFFGPGTRLTVL.

CDR3 loop: CASRLSGAPSGNTIYF. CDR3 coding DNA: TGTGCCAGCAGGTTATCTGGGGCCCCCTCTGGAAACACCATATATTTT. The J gene is TRBJ1-3, the V gene TRBV2; a weak D match, TRBD1 (5 bases). The length of the CDR3 is 16 residues. The germline CDR1 and CDR2 sequences are SNHLY and FYNNEI. V was clipped by 6 bases and J by 0 bases, with 15 bases between them.

The DNA of the CDR3 is TGTGCCAGTAGTCCCCCCGGGCGGGCTCCAGTTAATCAGCCCCAGCATTTT. Protein: CASSPPGRAPVNQPQHF. This chain connects TRBV19 to TRBJ1-5; no definite D call. The CDR3 covers 17 residues. V was clipped by 5 bases and J by 4 bases, with 21 bases between them. CDR1 and CDR2 (germline): LNHDA, SQIVND (reference sequence).

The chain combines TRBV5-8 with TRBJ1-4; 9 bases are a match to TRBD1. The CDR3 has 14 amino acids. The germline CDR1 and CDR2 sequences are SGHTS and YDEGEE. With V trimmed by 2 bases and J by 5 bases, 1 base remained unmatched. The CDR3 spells CASSFGTGNEKLFF. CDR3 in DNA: TGTGCCAGCAGCTTTGGGACAGGGAATGAAAAACTGTTTTTT.

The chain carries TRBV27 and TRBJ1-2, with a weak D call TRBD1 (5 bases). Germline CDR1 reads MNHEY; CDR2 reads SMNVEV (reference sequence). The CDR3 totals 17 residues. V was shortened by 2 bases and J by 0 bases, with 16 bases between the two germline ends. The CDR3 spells CASSLATGIQANYGYTF. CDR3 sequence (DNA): TGTGCCAGCAGTTTAGCTACAGGAATCCAAGCTAACTATGGCTACACCTTC.

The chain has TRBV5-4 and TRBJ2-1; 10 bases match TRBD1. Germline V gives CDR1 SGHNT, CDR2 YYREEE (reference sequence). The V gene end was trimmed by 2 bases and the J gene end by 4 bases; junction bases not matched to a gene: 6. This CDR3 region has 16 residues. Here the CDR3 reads CASSFGLGQGYNEQFF. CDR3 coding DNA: TGTGCCAGCAGCTTCGGATTGGGACAGGGGTACAATGAGCAGTTCTTC.

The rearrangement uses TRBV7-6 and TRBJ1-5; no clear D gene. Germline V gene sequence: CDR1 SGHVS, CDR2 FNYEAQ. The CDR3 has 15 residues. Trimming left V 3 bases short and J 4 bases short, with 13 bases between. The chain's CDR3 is CASSLNYLKNQPQHF. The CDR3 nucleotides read TGTGCCAGCAGCTTGAACTATCTCAAGAATCAGCCCCAGCATTTT.

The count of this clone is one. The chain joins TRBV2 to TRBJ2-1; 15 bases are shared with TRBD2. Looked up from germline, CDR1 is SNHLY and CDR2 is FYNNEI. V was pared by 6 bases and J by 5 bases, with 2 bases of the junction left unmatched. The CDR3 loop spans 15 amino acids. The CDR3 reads CASRGLAGGNNEQFF. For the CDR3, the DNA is TGTGCCAGCAGAGGACTAGCGGGGGGGAACAATGAGCAGTTCTTC.

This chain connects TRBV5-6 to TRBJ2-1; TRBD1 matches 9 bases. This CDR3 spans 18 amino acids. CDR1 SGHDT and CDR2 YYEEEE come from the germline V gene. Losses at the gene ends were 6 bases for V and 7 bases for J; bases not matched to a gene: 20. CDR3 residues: CASTIPGQGAGGINEQFF. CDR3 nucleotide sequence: TGTGCCAGCACAATTCCGGGACAGGGTGCCGGTGGGATAAATGAGCAGTTCTTC.

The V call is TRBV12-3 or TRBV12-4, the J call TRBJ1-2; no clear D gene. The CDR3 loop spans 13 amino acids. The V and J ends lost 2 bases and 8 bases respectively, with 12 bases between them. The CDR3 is CASSLKAERGYTF. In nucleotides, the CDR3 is TGTGCCAGCAGTTTAAAGGCAGAGAGGGGCTACACCTTC.

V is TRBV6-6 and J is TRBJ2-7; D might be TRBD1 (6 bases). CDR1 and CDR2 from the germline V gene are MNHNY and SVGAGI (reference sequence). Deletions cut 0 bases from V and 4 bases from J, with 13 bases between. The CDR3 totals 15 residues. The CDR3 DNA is TGTGCCAGCAGTTACTCTTCCTGGGGGCTGTACGAGCAGTACTTC. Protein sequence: CASSYSSWGLYEQYF.

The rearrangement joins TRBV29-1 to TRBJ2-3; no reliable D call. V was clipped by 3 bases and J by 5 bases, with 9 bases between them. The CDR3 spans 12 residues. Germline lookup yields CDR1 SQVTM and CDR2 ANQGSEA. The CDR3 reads CSVDLHGDTQYF. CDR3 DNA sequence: TGCAGCGTTGATCTTCACGGAGATACGCAGTATTTT.

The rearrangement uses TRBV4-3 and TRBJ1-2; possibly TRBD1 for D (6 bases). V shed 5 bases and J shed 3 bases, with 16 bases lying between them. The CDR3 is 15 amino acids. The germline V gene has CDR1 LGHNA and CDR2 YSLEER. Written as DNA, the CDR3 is TGCGCCAGCAGCAGGGGGGGAATTCGGGACTATGGCTACACCTTC. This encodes CASSRGGIRDYGYTF.

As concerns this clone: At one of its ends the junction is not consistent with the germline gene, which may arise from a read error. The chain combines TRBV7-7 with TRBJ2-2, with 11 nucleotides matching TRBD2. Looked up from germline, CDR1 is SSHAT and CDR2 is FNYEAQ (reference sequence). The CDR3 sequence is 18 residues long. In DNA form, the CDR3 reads TGTGCTAGCATCCTTTTAGCGGGAGGGGTCACGAACACCGGGGAGCTGTTTTTT. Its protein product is CASILLAGGVTNTGELFF. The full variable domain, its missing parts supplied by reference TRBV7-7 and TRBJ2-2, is GAGVSQSPRYKVTKRGQDVTLRCDPISSHATLYWYQQALGQGPEFLTYFNYEAQPDKSGLPSDRFSAERPEGSISTLTIQRTEQRDSAMYRCASILLAGGVTNTGELFFGEGSRLTVL.

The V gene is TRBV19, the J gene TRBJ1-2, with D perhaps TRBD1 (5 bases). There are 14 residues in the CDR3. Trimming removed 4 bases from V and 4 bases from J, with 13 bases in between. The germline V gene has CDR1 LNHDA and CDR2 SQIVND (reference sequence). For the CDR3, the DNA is TGTGCCAGTAGTACGGGGGGAACGATCTATGGCTACACCTTC. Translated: CASSTGGTIYGYTF.

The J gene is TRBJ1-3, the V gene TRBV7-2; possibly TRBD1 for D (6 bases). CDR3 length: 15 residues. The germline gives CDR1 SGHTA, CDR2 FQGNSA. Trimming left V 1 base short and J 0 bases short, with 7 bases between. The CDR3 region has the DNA TGTGCCAGCAGCTTAGGACAGGCCTCTGGAAACACCATATATTTT. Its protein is CASSLGQASGNTIYF.